This T cell receptor (beta chain) was found in a study of shared clonotypes between healthy human individuals. In its sample, this clone was seen a few times. Assay used: immunoSEQ multiplex PCR; TCRdb lists only in-frame clones, some missing. The repertoire consists of millions of clones, with more than 85% occurring once and the leading ten covering approximately 0.4%. CDR3 length: 14 amino acids. The ends were cut back, 2 bases at V and 4 bases at J, with 8 bases in the middle. Germline V gene lookup returns CDR1 SEHNR and CDR2 FQNEAQ (reference sequence). The TCR sequence derives from a man aged 18 to 29 in good health. Some clones in this sample may be carry-over from other donors' samples. The rearrangement uses TRBV7-9 and TRBJ1-4; no reliable D call. Sequencing was carried out using naive CD4+ T cells from PBMCs. Subset denoted: CD45RA+ positively selected. Written as DNA, the CDR3 is TGTGCCAGCAGCTTATCACAGCGTAATGAAAAACTGTTTTTT. Translated: CASSLSQRNEKLFF.